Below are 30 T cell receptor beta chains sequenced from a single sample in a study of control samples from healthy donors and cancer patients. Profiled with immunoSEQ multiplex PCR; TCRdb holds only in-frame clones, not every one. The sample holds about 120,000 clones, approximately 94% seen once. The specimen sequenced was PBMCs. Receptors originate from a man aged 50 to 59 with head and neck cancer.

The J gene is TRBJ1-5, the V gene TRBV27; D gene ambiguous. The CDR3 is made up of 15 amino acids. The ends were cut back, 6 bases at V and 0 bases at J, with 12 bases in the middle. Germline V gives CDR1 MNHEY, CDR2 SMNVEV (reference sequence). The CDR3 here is CASRGTGNSNQPQHF. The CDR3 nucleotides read TGTGCCAGCAGAGGTACGGGGAATAGCAATCAGCCCCAGCATTTT.

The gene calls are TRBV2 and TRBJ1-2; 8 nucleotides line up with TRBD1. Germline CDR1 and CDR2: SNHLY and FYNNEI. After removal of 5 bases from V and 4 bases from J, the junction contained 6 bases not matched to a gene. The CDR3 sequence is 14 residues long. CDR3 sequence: CASSSRTGFYGYTF. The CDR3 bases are TGTGCCAGCAGTTCCAGGACAGGGTTCTATGGCTACACCTTC.

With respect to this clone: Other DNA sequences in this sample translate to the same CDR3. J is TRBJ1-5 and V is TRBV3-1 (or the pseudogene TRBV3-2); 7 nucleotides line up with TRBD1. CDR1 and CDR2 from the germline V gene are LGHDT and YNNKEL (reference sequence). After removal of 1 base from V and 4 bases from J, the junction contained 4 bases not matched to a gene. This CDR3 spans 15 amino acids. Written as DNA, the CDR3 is TGTGCCAGCAGCCAAGGACAGGGAGGAAATCAGCCCCAGCATTTT. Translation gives CASSQGQGGNQPQHF.

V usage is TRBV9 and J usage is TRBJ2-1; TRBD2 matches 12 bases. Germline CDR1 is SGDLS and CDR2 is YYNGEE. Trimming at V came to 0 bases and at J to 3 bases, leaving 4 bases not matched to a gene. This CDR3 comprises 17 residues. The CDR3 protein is CASSVGTSGARYNEQFF. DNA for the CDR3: TGTGCCAGCAGCGTAGGGACTAGCGGGGCGCGCTACAATGAGCAGTTCTTC.

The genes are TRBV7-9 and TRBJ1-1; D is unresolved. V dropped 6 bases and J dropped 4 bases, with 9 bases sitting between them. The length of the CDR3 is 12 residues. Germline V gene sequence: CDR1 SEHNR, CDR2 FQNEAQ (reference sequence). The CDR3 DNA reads TGTGCCAGCAGTCTTCACCTCACTGAAGCTTTCTTT. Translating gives CASSLHLTEAFF.

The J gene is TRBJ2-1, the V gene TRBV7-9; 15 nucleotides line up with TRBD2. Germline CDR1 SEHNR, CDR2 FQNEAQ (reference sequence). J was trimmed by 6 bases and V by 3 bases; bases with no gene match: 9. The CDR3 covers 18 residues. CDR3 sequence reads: CASSFTYGTSGGTNEQFF. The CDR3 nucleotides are TGTGCCAGCAGCTTCACTTACGGGACTAGCGGGGGGACCAATGAGCAGTTCTTC.

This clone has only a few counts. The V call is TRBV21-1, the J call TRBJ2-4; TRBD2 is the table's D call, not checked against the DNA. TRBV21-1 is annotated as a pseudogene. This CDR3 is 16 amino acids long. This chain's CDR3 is CASSNVGVGGKNIQYF. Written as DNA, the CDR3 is TGTGCCAGCAGCAACGTAGGCGTGGGGGGCAAAAACATTCAGTACTTC.

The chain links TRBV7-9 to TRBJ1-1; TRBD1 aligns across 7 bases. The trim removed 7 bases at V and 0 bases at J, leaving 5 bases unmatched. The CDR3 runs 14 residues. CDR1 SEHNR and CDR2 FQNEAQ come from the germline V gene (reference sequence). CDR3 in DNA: TGTGCCAGCACCAGACAGGGAGTGAACACTGAAGCTTTCTTT. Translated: CASTRQGVNTEAFF.

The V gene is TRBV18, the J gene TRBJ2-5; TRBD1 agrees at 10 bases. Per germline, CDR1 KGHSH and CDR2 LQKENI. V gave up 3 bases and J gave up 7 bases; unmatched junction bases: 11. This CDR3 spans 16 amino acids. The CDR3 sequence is CASSPDDRGLIGTQYF. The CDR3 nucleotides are TGTGCCAGCTCACCTGATGACAGGGGGCTGATTGGGACCCAGTACTTC. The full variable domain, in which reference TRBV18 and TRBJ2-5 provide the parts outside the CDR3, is NAGVMQNPRHLVRRRGQEARLRCSPMKGHSHVYWYRQLPEEGLKFMVYLQKENIIDESGMPKERFSAEFPKEGPSILRIQQVVRGDSAAYFCASSPDDRGLIGTQYFGPGTRLLVL.

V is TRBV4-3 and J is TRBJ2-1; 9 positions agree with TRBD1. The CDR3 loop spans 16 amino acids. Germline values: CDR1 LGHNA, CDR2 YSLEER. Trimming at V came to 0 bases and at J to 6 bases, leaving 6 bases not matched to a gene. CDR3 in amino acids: CASSQDGDRALNEQFF. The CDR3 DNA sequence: TGCGCCAGCAGCCAAGATGGGGACAGGGCCCTCAATGAGCAGTTCTTC.

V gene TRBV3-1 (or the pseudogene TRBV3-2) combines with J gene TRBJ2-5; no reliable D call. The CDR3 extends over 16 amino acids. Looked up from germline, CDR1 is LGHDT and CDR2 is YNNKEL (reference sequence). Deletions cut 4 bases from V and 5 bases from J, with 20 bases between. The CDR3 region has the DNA TGTGCCAGCAGCCTTCGGACGGAAGGGCTTAGGGAGACCCAGTACTTC. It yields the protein CASSLRTEGLRETQYF.

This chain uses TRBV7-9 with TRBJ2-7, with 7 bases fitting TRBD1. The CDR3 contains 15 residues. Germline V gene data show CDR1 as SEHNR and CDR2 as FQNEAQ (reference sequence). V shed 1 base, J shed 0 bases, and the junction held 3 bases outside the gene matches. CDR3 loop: CASSLGDRDSYEQYF. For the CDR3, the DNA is TGTGCCAGCAGCTTAGGGGACAGAGACTCCTACGAGCAGTACTTC.

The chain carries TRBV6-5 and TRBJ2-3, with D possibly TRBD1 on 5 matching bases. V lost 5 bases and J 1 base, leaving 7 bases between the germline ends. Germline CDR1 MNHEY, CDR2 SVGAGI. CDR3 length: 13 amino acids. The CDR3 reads CASSPTGTDTQYF. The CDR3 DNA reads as TGTGCCAGCAGTCCGACAGGCACAGATACGCAGTATTTT.

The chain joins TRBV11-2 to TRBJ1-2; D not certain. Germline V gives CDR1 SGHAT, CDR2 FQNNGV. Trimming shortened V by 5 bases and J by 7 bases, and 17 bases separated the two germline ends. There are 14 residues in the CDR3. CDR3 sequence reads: CASSAHVGYPGYTF. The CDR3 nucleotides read TGTGCCAGCAGCGCCCATGTGGGGTACCCTGGCTACACCTTC.

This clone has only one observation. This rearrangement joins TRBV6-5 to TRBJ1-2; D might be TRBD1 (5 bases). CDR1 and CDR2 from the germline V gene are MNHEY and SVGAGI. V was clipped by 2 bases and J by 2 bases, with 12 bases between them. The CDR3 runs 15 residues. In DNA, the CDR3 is TGTGCCAGCAGTTACGGGGCCCGGCAAAACTATGGCTACACCTTC. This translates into CASSYGARQNYGYTF.

The CDR3 sequence: CASSYVRQGEGYTF. The CDR3 nucleotides are TGTGCCAGCAGTTACGTAAGACAGGGCGAGGGCTACACCTTC. The J gene is TRBJ1-2, the V gene TRBV6-6, with 7 bases fitting TRBD1. The CDR3 contains 14 residues. V gave up 2 bases and J gave up 8 bases; unmatched junction bases: 8. Germline V gene lookup returns CDR1 MNHNY and CDR2 SVGAGI (reference sequence).

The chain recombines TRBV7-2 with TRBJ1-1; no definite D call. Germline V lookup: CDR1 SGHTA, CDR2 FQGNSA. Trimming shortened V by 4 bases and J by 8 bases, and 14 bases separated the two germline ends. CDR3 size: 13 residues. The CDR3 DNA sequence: TGTGCCAGCAGCTCCTCCCTCGGGCTCGAAGCTTTCTTT. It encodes CASSSSLGLEAFF.

CDR3 sequence: CASSRGTATGELFF. CDR3 nucleotides: TGTGCCAGCAGTAGAGGGACAGCCACCGGGGAGCTGTTTTTT. The genes are TRBV27 and TRBJ2-2; TRBD1 matches 7 bases. Looked up from germline, CDR1 is MNHEY and CDR2 is SMNVEV (reference sequence). Trimming took 5 bases from V and 4 from J; bases not matched to a gene: 4. The CDR3 sequence is 14 residues long.

The CDR3 nucleotides are TGCAGCGCGGTAGAGAGGGCCAACTACGAGCAGTACTTC. Protein: CSAVERANYEQYF. The gene calls are TRBV29-1 and TRBJ2-7, with a possible D match to TRBD2 (5 bases). Trimming cost V 7 bases and J 3 bases, with 16 bases left between them. Germline CDR1 reads SQVTM; CDR2 reads ANQGSEA. This CDR3 has 13 residues.

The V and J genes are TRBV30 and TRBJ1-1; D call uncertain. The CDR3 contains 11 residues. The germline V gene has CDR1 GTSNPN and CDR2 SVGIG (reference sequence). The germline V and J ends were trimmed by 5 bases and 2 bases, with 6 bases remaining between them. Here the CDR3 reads CAWEVNTEAFF. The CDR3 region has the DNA TGTGCCTGGGAGGTTAACACTGAAGCTTTCTTT.

CDR3 in amino acids: CASSPAGSGYTF. Written as DNA, the CDR3 is TGTGCCAGCTCACCGGCAGGGAGTGGCTACACCTTC. V gene TRBV18 combines with J gene TRBJ1-2; possibly TRBD1 for D (5 bases). Germline values: CDR1 KGHSH, CDR2 LQKENI. V gave up 3 bases and J gave up 7 bases, with 9 bases separating them. The CDR3 is 12 residues long.

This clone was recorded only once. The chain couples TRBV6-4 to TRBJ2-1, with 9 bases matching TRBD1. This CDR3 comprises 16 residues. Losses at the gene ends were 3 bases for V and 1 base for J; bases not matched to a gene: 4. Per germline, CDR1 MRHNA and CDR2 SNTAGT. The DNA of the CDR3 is TGTGCCAGCAGTGAGGCGGACAGGGGTTCCTACAATGAGCAGTTCTTC. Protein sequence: CASSEADRGSYNEQFF.

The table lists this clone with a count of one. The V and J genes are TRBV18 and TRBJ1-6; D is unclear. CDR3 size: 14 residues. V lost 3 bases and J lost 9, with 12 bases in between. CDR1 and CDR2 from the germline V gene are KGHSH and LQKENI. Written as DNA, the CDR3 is TGTGCCAGCTCACCGGGAGCGATAAGTTCACCCCTCCACTTT. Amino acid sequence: CASSPGAISSPLHF. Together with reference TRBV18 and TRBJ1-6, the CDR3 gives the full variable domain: NAGVMQNPRHLVRRRGQEARLRCSPMKGHSHVYWYRQLPEEGLKFMVYLQKENIIDESGMPKERFSAEFPKEGPSILRIQQVVRGDSAAYFCASSPGAISSPLHFGNGTRLTVT.

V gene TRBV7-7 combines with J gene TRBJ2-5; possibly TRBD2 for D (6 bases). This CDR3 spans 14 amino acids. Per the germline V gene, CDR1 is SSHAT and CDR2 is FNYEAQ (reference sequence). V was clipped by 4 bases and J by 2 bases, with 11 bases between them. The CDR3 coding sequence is TGTGCCAGCAGCTCGGGACTGGTACAAGAGACCCAGTACTTC. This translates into CASSSGLVQETQYF. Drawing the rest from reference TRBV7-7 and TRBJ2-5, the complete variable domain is GAGVSQSPRYKVTKRGQDVTLRCDPISSHATLYWYQQALGQGPEFLTYFNYEAQPDKSGLPSDRFSAERPEGSISTLTIQRTEQRDSAMYRCASSSGLVQETQYFGPGTRLLVL.

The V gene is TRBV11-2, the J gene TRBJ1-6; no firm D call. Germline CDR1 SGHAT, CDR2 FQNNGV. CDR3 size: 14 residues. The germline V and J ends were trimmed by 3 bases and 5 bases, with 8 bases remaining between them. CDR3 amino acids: CASSFIDDNSPLHF. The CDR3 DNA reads TGTGCCAGCAGCTTCATCGATGATAATTCACCCCTCCACTTT.

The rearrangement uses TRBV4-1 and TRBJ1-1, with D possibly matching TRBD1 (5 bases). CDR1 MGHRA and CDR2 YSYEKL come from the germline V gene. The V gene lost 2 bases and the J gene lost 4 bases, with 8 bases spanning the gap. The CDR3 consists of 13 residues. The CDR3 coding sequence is TGCGCCAGCAGCCAACGGGGGTTCACTGAAGCTTTCTTT. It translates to CASSQRGFTEAFF.

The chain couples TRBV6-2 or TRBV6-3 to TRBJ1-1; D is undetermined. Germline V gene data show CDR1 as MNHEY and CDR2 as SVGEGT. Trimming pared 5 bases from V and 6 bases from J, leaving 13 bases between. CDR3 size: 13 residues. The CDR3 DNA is TGTGCCAGCAGTCCGGTGACTCCCCCTGAAGCTTTCTTT. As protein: CASSPVTPPEAFF.

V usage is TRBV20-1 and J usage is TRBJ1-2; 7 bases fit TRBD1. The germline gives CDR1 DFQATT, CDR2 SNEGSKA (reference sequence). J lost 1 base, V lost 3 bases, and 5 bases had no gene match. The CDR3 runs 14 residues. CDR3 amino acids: CSASRDSNNYGYTF. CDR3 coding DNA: TGCAGTGCTAGTCGGGACAGCAATAACTATGGCTACACCTTC.

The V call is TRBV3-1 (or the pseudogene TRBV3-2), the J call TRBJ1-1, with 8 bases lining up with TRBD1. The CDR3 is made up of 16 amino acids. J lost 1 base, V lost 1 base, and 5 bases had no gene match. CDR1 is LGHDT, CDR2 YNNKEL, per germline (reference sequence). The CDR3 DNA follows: TGTGCCAGCAGCCAAGGTTCCGGGACAGGGAACACTGAAGCTTTCTTT. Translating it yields CASSQGSGTGNTEAFF.

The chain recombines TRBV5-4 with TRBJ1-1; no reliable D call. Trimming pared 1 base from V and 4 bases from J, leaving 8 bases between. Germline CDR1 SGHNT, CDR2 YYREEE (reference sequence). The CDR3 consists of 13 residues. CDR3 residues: CASSLKTVTEAFF. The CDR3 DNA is TGTGCCAGCAGCTTGAAAACAGTCACTGAAGCTTTCTTT. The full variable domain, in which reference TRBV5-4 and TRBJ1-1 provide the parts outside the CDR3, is ETGVTQSPTHLIKTRGQQVTLRCSSQSGHNTVSWYQQALGQGPQFIFQYYREEENGRGNFPPRFSGLQFPNYSSELNVNALELDDSALYLCASSLKTVTEAFFGQGTRLTVV.